These T cell receptor beta chains were read from a single sample in a study of T cells after yellow fever vaccination. TCRdb reanalysed the 5' RACE reads using MiXCR and keeps one entry per CDR3 protein. The sample includes 250,000 to 400,000 distinct CDR3 sequences, approximately 4% of them seen just once. The material sequenced was PBMCs, taken 5 days after the yellow fever booster vaccination. The receptors stem from a man younger than 35 who received the YFV17D yellow fever vaccine. The CDR3 runs from the conserved cysteine through the conserved F or W. D genes are given only for firm matches. Size is omitted from some rows. Given values are once, few, many or a class for expanded clones.

abundance: NA; len: 18; d_gene: NA; v_gene: TRBV5-1; j_gene: TRBJ2-6; CDR3aa: CASSFPRDIGSGANVLTF; CDR3nt: TGCGCCAGCAGCTTCCCCCGGGACATCGGATCTGGGGCCAACGTCCTGACTTTC
abundance: NA; len: 18; d_gene: NA; v_gene: TRBV6-5; j_gene: TRBJ1-6; CDR3aa: CASSYWGVGGGKHSPLHF; CDR3nt: TGTGCCAGCAGTTACTGGGGTGTAGGGGGAGGGAAGCATTCACCCCTCCACTTT
abundance: many; len: 15; d_gene: TRBD1; v_gene: TRBV3-1; j_gene: TRBJ1-1; CDR3aa: CASSQSETGGTEAFF; CDR3nt: TGTGCCAGCAGCCAATCCGAGACAGGGGGCACTGAAGCTTTCTTT
abundance: NA; len: 13; d_gene: NA; v_gene: TRBV4-2; j_gene: TRBJ2-1; CDR3aa: CASSQEGDDEQFF; CDR3nt: TGTGCCAGCAGCCAAGAAGGGGACGATGAGCAGTTCTTC
abundance: NA; len: 13; d_gene: NA; v_gene: TRBV18; j_gene: TRBJ1-1; CDR3aa: CASLLVPDTEAFF; CDR3nt: TGTGCCAGCTTATTAGTCCCGGATACTGAAGCTTTCTTT
abundance: NA; len: 16; d_gene: NA; v_gene: TRBV5-6; j_gene: TRBJ2-5; CDR3aa: CASSLAMGGRQETQYF; CDR3nt: TGTGCCAGCAGCTTGGCTATGGGCGGTCGGCAAGAGACCCAGTACTTC
abundance: few; len: 14; d_gene: NA; v_gene: TRBV6-5; j_gene: TRBJ1-2; CDR3aa: CASSPGGTGYGYTF; CDR3nt: TGTGCCAGCAGCCCGGGGGGTACCGGCTATGGCTACACCTTC
abundance: few; len: 15; d_gene: NA; v_gene: TRBV6-6; j_gene: TRBJ1-1; CDR3aa: CASSYHRGDGTEAFF; CDR3nt: TGTGCCAGCAGTTACCACCGCGGGGATGGCACTGAAGCTTTCTTT
abundance: many; len: 15; d_gene: NA; v_gene: TRBV4-1; j_gene: TRBJ2-1; CDR3aa: CASSQVRGDYNEQFF; CDR3nt: TGCGCCAGCAGCCAAGTGAGGGGGGATTACAATGAGCAGTTCTTC
abundance: many; len: 15; d_gene: NA; v_gene: TRBV5-1; j_gene: TRBJ2-7; CDR3aa: CASSFSSSSGGEQYF; CDR3nt: TGCGCCAGCAGCTTTTCGTCCTCATCGGGTGGAGAGCAGTACTTC
abundance: few; len: 15; d_gene: NA; v_gene: TRBV7-9; j_gene: TRBJ1-1; CDR3aa: CASSSTGSLNTEAFF; CDR3nt: TGTGCCAGCAGCTCGACGGGATCGTTGAACACTGAAGCTTTCTTT
abundance: NA; len: 13; d_gene: NA; v_gene: TRBV27; j_gene: TRBJ1-5; CDR3aa: CASSSFDRQPQHF; CDR3nt: TGTGCCAGCAGCTCGTTCGATCGTCAGCCCCAGCATTTT
abundance: many; len: 14; d_gene: NA; v_gene: TRBV12-3/TRBV12-4; j_gene: TRBJ2-4; CDR3aa: CASSWTAFKNIQYF; CDR3nt: TGTGCCAGCAGTTGGACAGCTTTCAAAAACATTCAGTACTTC
abundance: NA; len: 17; d_gene: NA; v_gene: TRBV6-5; j_gene: TRBJ1-2; CDR3aa: CASSSSPRPGRIYGYTF; CDR3nt: TGTGCCAGCAGTTCCTCTCCACGACCGGGACGGATATATGGCTACACCTTC
abundance: NA; len: 16; d_gene: TRBD1; v_gene: TRBV12-5; j_gene: TRBJ1-2; CDR3aa: CASGFGQGRILYGYTF; CDR3nt: TGTGCTAGTGGATTCGGACAGGGTCGAATTCTCTATGGCTACACCTTC
abundance: few; len: 14; d_gene: NA; v_gene: TRBV7-8; j_gene: TRBJ1-5; CDR3aa: CASSYIPGNQPQHF; CDR3nt: TGTGCCAGCAGCTATATACCGGGAAATCAGCCCCAGCATTTT
abundance: few; len: 15; d_gene: NA; v_gene: TRBV6-2/TRBV6-3; j_gene: TRBJ2-1; CDR3aa: CASSYPNLGVNEQFF; CDR3nt: TGTGCCAGCAGTTACCCCAACCTCGGAGTCAATGAGCAGTTCTTC
abundance: few; len: 15; d_gene: NA; v_gene: TRBV12-3/TRBV12-4; j_gene: TRBJ1-1; CDR3aa: CASSFLVPWKTEAFF; CDR3nt: TGTGCCAGCAGTTTTTTAGTGCCTTGGAAGACTGAAGCTTTCTTT
abundance: many; len: 17; d_gene: TRBD2; v_gene: TRBV6-2/TRBV6-3; j_gene: TRBJ2-2; CDR3aa: CASSYARLAGTTGELFF; CDR3nt: TGTGCCAGCAGTTACGCCCGATTAGCGGGGACCACCGGGGAGCTGTTTTTT
abundance: NA; len: 15; d_gene: TRBD1; v_gene: TRBV16; j_gene: TRBJ2-1; CDR3aa: CASSRFKTGGNEQFF; CDR3nt: TGTGCCAGCAGCCGCTTCAAAACAGGGGGCAATGAGCAGTTCTTC
abundance: few; len: 13; d_gene: NA; v_gene: TRBV7-6; j_gene: TRBJ1-1; CDR3aa: CASSLVYTTEAFF; CDR3nt: TGTGCCAGCAGCTTAGTGTACACCACTGAAGCTTTCTTT
abundance: NA; len: 13; d_gene: NA; v_gene: TRBV12-3/TRBV12-4; j_gene: TRBJ1-2; CDR3aa: CASSSRGPYGYTF; CDR3nt: TGTGCCAGCAGTTCCCGGGGTCCCTATGGCTACACCTTC
abundance: NA; len: 14; d_gene: NA; v_gene: TRBV6-6; j_gene: TRBJ1-4; CDR3aa: CASSDFGSNEKLFF; CDR3nt: TGTGCCAGCAGTGACTTCGGCAGTAATGAAAAACTGTTTTTT
abundance: many; len: 15; d_gene: NA; v_gene: TRBV18; j_gene: TRBJ1-3; CDR3aa: CASSPEQGSGNTIYF; CDR3nt: TGTGCCAGCTCACCTGAACAGGGCTCTGGAAACACCATATATTTT
abundance: many; len: 15; d_gene: NA; v_gene: TRBV7-2; j_gene: TRBJ1-6; CDR3aa: CASSLEAPGASPLHF; CDR3nt: TGTGCCAGCAGCTTAGAGGCCCCCGGGGCTTCACCCCTCCACTTT
abundance: NA; len: 16; d_gene: NA; v_gene: TRBV5-4; j_gene: TRBJ1-2; CDR3aa: CASSLLRGAAPYGYTF; CDR3nt: TGTGCCAGCAGCTTGCTGAGGGGAGCCGCCCCCTATGGCTACACCTTC
abundance: few; len: 14; d_gene: NA; v_gene: TRBV20-1; j_gene: TRBJ2-2; CDR3aa: CSARDLGMGGELFF; CDR3nt: TGCAGTGCTCGAGATCTGGGGATGGGCGGGGAGCTGTTTTTT
abundance: many; len: 13; d_gene: NA; v_gene: TRBV7-2; j_gene: TRBJ1-5; CDR3aa: CASSLQGNQPQHF; CDR3nt: TGTGCCAGCAGCTTACAGGGCAATCAGCCCCAGCATTTT
abundance: NA; len: 12; d_gene: NA; v_gene: TRBV18; j_gene: TRBJ1-4; CDR3aa: CASSPRDEKLFF; CDR3nt: TGTGCCAGCTCACCACGGGATGAAAAACTGTTTTTT
abundance: few; len: 13; d_gene: NA; v_gene: TRBV5-1; j_gene: TRBJ2-7; CDR3aa: CASSLGWTYEQYF; CDR3nt: TGCGCCAGCAGCTTGGGGTGGACCTACGAGCAGTACTTC
abundance: many; len: 14; d_gene: NA; v_gene: TRBV28; j_gene: TRBJ1-6; CDR3aa: CASSRDRGYSPLHF; CDR3nt: TGTGCCAGCAGTCGAGACAGAGGCTATTCACCCCTCCACTTT
abundance: many; len: 14; d_gene: NA; v_gene: TRBV7-9; j_gene: TRBJ1-2; CDR3aa: CASSHYTVIYGYTF; CDR3nt: TGTGCCAGCAGTCACTACACAGTGATCTATGGCTACACCTTC
abundance: many; len: 14; d_gene: NA; v_gene: TRBV7-2; j_gene: TRBJ2-3; CDR3aa: CASSLRRSTDTQYF; CDR3nt: TGTGCCAGCAGCTTAAGACGGAGCACAGATACGCAGTATTTT